Below, 8 T cell receptor beta chains from the same sample are listed, as sequenced in a study of blood T cell repertoires in COVID-19. TCRdb's table, derived via immunoSEQ multiplex PCR, lists solely in-frame clones and lacks some. The data contain 14,000 to 15,000 clones, over 80% of them seen just once; the ten biggest clones take up less than 8%. The sample consisted of peripheral blood. These receptor sequences come from a human donor with active COVID-19. The donor label of this sample is uncertain.

The chain has TRBV25-1 and TRBJ2-7, with D perhaps matching TRBD1 (6 bases). Germline CDR1 MGHDK, CDR2 SYGVNS. The ends were cut back, 9 bases at V and 6 bases at J, with 18 bases in the middle. The CDR3 runs to 13 residues. CDR3 bases: TGTGCCAGTGGACCAGGGGCGCGGGCCGAGCAGTACTTC. Amino acids: CASGPGARAEQYF.

The chain joins TRBV10-2 to TRBJ2-5; 12 positions agree with TRBD1. The CDR3 has 17 residues. Trimming removed 6 bases from V and 2 bases from J; junction bases left unmatched: 10. Germline CDR1 and CDR2: WSHSY and SAAADI. CDR3 in DNA: TGCGCCAGCAGGGGACAGGGGGCCCGTGCCCTTCAAGAGACCCAGTACTTC. This sequence encodes CASRGQGARALQETQYF.

The chain uses TRBV6-5 and TRBJ2-7; 8 bases line up with TRBD1. The V and J ends lost 4 bases and 3 bases, in that order; junction bases with no gene match: 8. The CDR3 covers 15 residues. Germline CDR1 and CDR2: MNHEY and SVGAGI. The chain's CDR3 is CASSSRTGISYEQYF. The CDR3 DNA sequence: TGTGCCAGCAGTTCGCGGACAGGGATCAGCTACGAGCAGTACTTC.

This chain links TRBV19 with TRBJ1-2; 8 positions agree with TRBD1. Unmatched junction bases numbered 4, after V lost 6 bases and J lost 1 base. CDR1 LNHDA and CDR2 SQIVND come from the germline V gene (reference sequence). The CDR3 sequence is 14 residues long. The CDR3 protein is CASRKTGVNYGYTF. The CDR3 nucleotides are TGTGCCAGTAGAAAGACAGGGGTTAACTATGGCTACACCTTC.

The chain couples TRBV30 to TRBJ1-5; a weak D match, TRBD1 (5 bases). Germline CDR1 reads GTSNPN; CDR2 reads SVGIG (reference sequence). V lost 2 bases, J lost 5 bases, and 13 bases lay in between. The CDR3 is made up of 14 amino acids. Here the CDR3 DNA reads TGTGCCTGGAGTTTCATAGGGGCCGATCAGCCCCAGCATTTT. Translated, it gives CAWSFIGADQPQHF.

This sequence joins TRBV10-1 and TRBJ2-7; D might be TRBD1 (6 bases). The germline V gene has CDR1 WNHNN and CDR2 SYGVQD (reference sequence). Deletions cut 8 bases from V and 2 bases from J, with 16 bases between. This CDR3 contains 14 residues. This CDR3 reads CASGTGTLPYEQYF. The CDR3 DNA is TGCGCCAGCGGCACGGGGACACTTCCCTACGAGCAGTACTTC.

This clone was seen once. The V gene is TRBV18, the J gene TRBJ2-5, with 7 bases matching TRBD2. J gave up 1 base and V 4 bases, and 3 bases lay outside the gene matches. The CDR3 has 14 amino acids. Germline V CDR1 and CDR2: KGHSH, LQKENI. CDR3 region: CASSRLAVQETQYF. For the CDR3, the DNA is TGTGCCAGCTCACGTCTAGCGGTCCAAGAGACCCAGTACTTC.

This rearrangement joins TRBV5-6 to TRBJ2-7, with 8 bases that match TRBD2. J was trimmed by 2 bases and V by 0 bases; bases with no gene match: 4. Germline V gene lookup returns CDR1 SGHDT and CDR2 YYEEEE. CDR3 length equals 15 residues. CDR3 loop: CASSLGSGVTYEQYF. DNA for the CDR3: TGTGCCAGCAGCTTGGGTAGCGGGGTTACCTACGAGCAGTACTTC. Full variable domain (remainder filled in from reference TRBV5-6 and TRBJ2-7): DAGVTQSPTHLIKTRGQQVTLRCSPKSGHDTVSWYQQALGQGPQFIFQYYEEEERQRGNFPDRFSGHQFPNYSSELNVNALLLGDSALYLCASSLGSGVTYEQYFGPGTRLTVT.